A selection of T cell receptor beta chains follows, all from one sample in a study of CD8+ T cells in alopecia areata. Here immunoSEQ multiplex PCR was the method, and the copy in TCRdb shows in-frame clones only, minus some. This sample has approximately 140,000 clones; 87% occur once, and the top ten carry around 15%. The sequencing used CD8+ T cells sorted from blood, collected at week 0. Receptors originate from a human donor with alopecia areata. Both conserved end residues are part of each CDR3. A D gene is named only where the DNA matches it firmly. Part of the rows lack a size; the others show once, few, many or a class for expanded clones.

J: TRBJ2-1
V: TRBV30
size: .
D: TRBD2
DNA: TGTGCCTGGAGTCTAGCGGGGGGGCGAAATGAGCAGTTCTTC
CDR3: CAWSLAGGRNEQFF

J: TRBJ1-1
V: TRBV7-2
size: .
D: .
DNA: TGTGCCAGCAGCTTCATCGACGAAGCTTTCTTT
CDR3: CASSFIDEAFF

J: TRBJ2-6
V: TRBV30
size: once
D: .
DNA: TGTGCCTGGAATCGGGGTTCTGGGGCCAACGTCCTGACTTTC
CDR3: CAWNRGSGANVLTF

J: TRBJ1-2
V: TRBV29-1
size: .
D: .
DNA: TGCAGCTTCCCGACGGTGTATGGCTACACCTTC
CDR3: CSFPTVYGYTF

J: TRBJ1-4
V: TRBV15
size: .
D: .
DNA: TGTGCCACCAGCAGAGATACGGATAGGCCCAAATTTCTGCTGTTTTTT
CDR3: CATSRDTDRPKFLLFF

J: TRBJ2-7
V: TRBV11-2
size: .
D: TRBD1
DNA: TGTGCCAGCAGCGAGGGGGCCGGCGAGCAGTACTTC
CDR3: CASSEGAGEQYF

J: TRBJ2-2
V: TRBV23-1
size: .
D: .
DNA: TGCGCCAGCAGTCACCCACAGGAGGAGAACACCGGGGAGCTGTTTTTT
CDR3: CASSHPQEENTGELFF

J: TRBJ1-5
V: TRBV30
size: once
D: .
DNA: TGTGCCTGGAGTGTACATGGCCTGAGGACAGAAAATCAGCCCCAGCATTTT
CDR3: CAWSVHGLRTENQPQHF

J: TRBJ2-5
V: TRBV29-1
size: .
D: TRBD1
DNA: TGCAGCGTTGAAGGACAGGGAGATCAAGAGACCCAGTACTTC
CDR3: CSVEGQGDQETQYF

J: TRBJ2-1
V: TRBV29-1
size: .
D: .
DNA: TGCAGCGTTGAGGGGCACCGGACGCCTCGATCTTACAATGAGCAGTTCTTC
CDR3: CSVEGHRTPRSYNEQFF

J: TRBJ2-7
V: TRBV6-6
size: .
D: .
DNA: TGTGCCAGCGGTGCCGTGGAGGGGAGACCCTACGAGCAGTACTTC
CDR3: CASGAVEGRPYEQYF

J: TRBJ1-2
V: TRBV29-1
size: .
D: .
DNA: TGCAGCGTTGGGGGCAGGGAAACAGACTACACCTTC
CDR3: CSVGGRETDYTF

J: TRBJ1-1
V: TRBV6-5
size: .
D: TRBD1
DNA: TGTGCCAGCAGTTACTCGACAGGGGGCCAGGCTTTCTTT
CDR3: CASSYSTGGQAFF

J: TRBJ2-7
V: TRBV7-9
size: .
D: TRBD2
DNA: TGTGCCAGCAGCGTAGGTTTCGGCCTAGCGGGAAACGAGCAGTACTTC
CDR3: CASSVGFGLAGNEQYF

J: TRBJ1-1
V: TRBV6-6
size: .
D: .
DNA: TGTGCCAGCAGTTACTCATCTTACAACACTGAAGCTTTCTTT
CDR3: CASSYSSYNTEAFF

J: TRBJ2-7
V: TRBV6-6
size: .
D: TRBD2
DNA: TGTGCCAGCAGTTACTCTAGCGGGGGGAACTACGAGCAGTACTTC
CDR3: CASSYSSGGNYEQYF

J: TRBJ2-2
V: TRBV19
size: .
D: .
DNA: TGTGCCAGTAGTATAGTAGAACTCAACACCGGGGAGCTGTTTTTT
CDR3: CASSIVELNTGELFF

J: TRBJ1-2
V: TRBV7-9
size: .
D: TRBD1
DNA: TGTGCCAGCATTGTTGGACAGGCAGAGGCCTTC
CDR3: CASIVGQAEAF

J: TRBJ1-5
V: TRBV30
size: .
D: .
DNA: TGTGCCTGGAGTTACTTTGGGGTTAGCAATCAGCCCCAGCACTTT
CDR3: CAWSYFGVSNQPQHF

J: TRBJ2-1
V: TRBV28
size: .
D: .
DNA: TGTGCCAGCATTAGGGCCAGACAGGAGGATTACAATGAGCAGTTCTTC
CDR3: CASIRARQEDYNEQFF

J: TRBJ2-1
V: TRBV6-5
size: .
D: .
DNA: TGTGCCAGCACCAACACAGGGTCCCACAATGAGCAGTTCTTC
CDR3: CASTNTGSHNEQFF

J: TRBJ2-7
V: TRBV27
size: .
D: .
DNA: TGTGCCAGCAGTCCCCAGGGGCTCGAGCAGTACTTC
CDR3: CASSPQGLEQYF

J: TRBJ2-7
V: TRBV19
size: few
D: TRBD2
DNA: TGTGCCAGTAGTATACTAGCGGACCCAACCTACGAGCAGTACTTC
CDR3: CASSILADPTYEQYF

J: TRBJ1-1
V: TRBV10-3
size: .
D: TRBD1
DNA: TGTGCCACCCGAGACCACAGGGGACGAGGTCTGAACACTGAAGCTTTCTTT
CDR3: CATRDHRGRGLNTEAFF

J: TRBJ2-7
V: TRBV19
size: .
D: .
DNA: TGTGCCAGTAGTATGTTTGGGTCCTCCTACGAGCAGTACTTC
CDR3: CASSMFGSSYEQYF

J: TRBJ1-1
V: TRBV11-2
size: .
D: .
DNA: TGTGCCAGCAGCTTAAGGGGCTTGGTCACTGAAGCTTTCTTT
CDR3: CASSLRGLVTEAFF

J: TRBJ1-1
V: TRBV14
size: .
D: .
DNA: TGTGCCAGCAGCCAATCAGGGTTTCCCCGGGCCACTGAAGCTTTCTTT
CDR3: CASSQSGFPRATEAFF

J: TRBJ1-2
V: TRBV14
size: .
D: .
DNA: TGTGCCAGCAGCCAAGGCGATCACGAGGCCGTCTATGGCTACACCTTC
CDR3: CASSQGDHEAVYGYTF

J: TRBJ2-2
V: TRBV20-1
size: .
D: .
DNA: TGCAGTGCTCGAAGGACCGGGGAGCTGTTTTTT
CDR3: CSARRTGELFF

J: TRBJ2-5
V: TRBV5-4
size: .
D: .
DNA: TGTGCCAGCAGCTTTTCGGGGCAAGAGACCCAGTACTTC
CDR3: CASSFSGQETQYF

J: TRBJ1-5
V: TRBV7-9
size: .
D: .
DNA: TGTGCCAGCAGCTTAGACGGCTCTAGCAATCAGCCCCAGCATTTT
CDR3: CASSLDGSSNQPQHF

J: TRBJ2-7
V: TRBV10-3
size: .
D: .
DNA: TGTGCCACCGAGAGTGACACGTTCTCCTACGAGCAGTACTTC
CDR3: CATESDTFSYEQYF

J: TRBJ2-1
V: TRBV12-5
size: .
D: .
DNA: TGTGCTAGTGGTTACGGGACTCCAGAATACAATGAGCAGTTCTTC
CDR3: CASGYGTPEYNEQFF

J: TRBJ2-7
V: TRBV27
size: once
D: .
DNA: TGTGCCAGCACCAAGGCTGGGGGAGCCTACGAGCAGTACTTC
CDR3: CASTKAGGAYEQYF

J: TRBJ1-1
V: TRBV4-1
size: .
D: TRBD1
DNA: TGCGCCAGCAGCTACGGACAGGGGGCGTCTGCGGCTGAAGCTTTCTTT
CDR3: CASSYGQGASAAEAFF

J: TRBJ2-2
V: TRBV6-1
size: once
D: .
DNA: TGTGCCAGCACCCTACACAGGTTTCCCGGGGAGCTGTTTTTT
CDR3: CASTLHRFPGELFF

J: TRBJ2-7
V: TRBV5-4
size: once
D: .
DNA: TGTGCCAGCAGCTTGGCGAGATCCTACGAGCAGTACTTC
CDR3: CASSLARSYEQYF

J: TRBJ1-1
V: TRBV27
size: .
D: TRBD1
DNA: TGTGCCAGCAGTGTCGGGACAGGGGAGTGGAACACTGAAGCTTTCTTT
CDR3: CASSVGTGEWNTEAFF

J: TRBJ2-1
V: TRBV19
size: .
D: .
DNA: TGTGCCACCAAAATATTTGGAGGGGGGGCCTCTGAGCAGTTCTTC
CDR3: CATKIFGGGASEQFF

J: TRBJ2-5
V: TRBV7-6
size: .
D: .
DNA: TGTGCCAGCAGTCCCGTATTGACAGCCTATTTCCAAGAGACCCAGTACTTC
CDR3: CASSPVLTAYFQETQYF

J: TRBJ2-3
V: TRBV29-1
size: .
D: TRBD2
DNA: TGCAGCGTTGAAGCGGGACTAGCGGGGGACCGTAGCACAGATACGCAGTATTTT
CDR3: CSVEAGLAGDRSTDTQYF

J: TRBJ2-3
V: TRBV4-1
size: .
D: TRBD1
DNA: TGCGCCAGCAGCCAAGGGGTGGACAGGTCGTCAGATACGCAGTATTTT
CDR3: CASSQGVDRSSDTQYF

J: TRBJ2-1
V: TRBV5-1
size: .
D: .
DNA: TGCGCCAGCAGCCCGACAGACTACAATGAGCAGTTCTTC
CDR3: CASSPTDYNEQFF

J: TRBJ2-3
V: TRBV29-1
size: .
D: .
DNA: TGCAGCGTGGACCTCACAGATACGCAGTATTTT
CDR3: CSVDLTDTQYF

J: TRBJ2-7
V: TRBV5-6
size: few
D: .
DNA: TGTGCCAGCAGCGGCGGACGGAGCTACGAGCAGTACTTC
CDR3: CASSGGRSYEQYF

J: TRBJ1-2
V: TRBV30
size: .
D: .
DNA: TGTGCCTGGAGTGTCAGCTATGGCTACACCTTC
CDR3: CAWSVSYGYTF

J: TRBJ2-7
V: TRBV4-2
size: .
D: TRBD1
DNA: TGTGCCAGCGGGGTCGGGACAGGGTCGTACGAGCAGTACTTC
CDR3: CASGVGTGSYEQYF

J: TRBJ2-1
V: TRBV5-8
size: .
D: TRBD1
DNA: TGTGCCAGCAGATACGGGACAGGGGATATCAATGAGCAGTTCTTC
CDR3: CASRYGTGDINEQFF

J: TRBJ2-7
V: TRBV11-2
size: .
D: .
DNA: TGTGCCAGCAGCCCTCAGCCCCTCGAGCAGTACTTC
CDR3: CASSPQPLEQYF

J: TRBJ2-2
V: TRBV27
size: .
D: .
DNA: TGTGCCAGCAGTTTATCGGGAGGCGGGGAGCTGTTTTTT
CDR3: CASSLSGGGELFF

J: TRBJ2-1
V: TRBV19
size: .
D: .
DNA: TGTGCCAGTAGTTATCAAATGAGCTCCTACAATGAGCAGTTCTTC
CDR3: CASSYQMSSYNEQFF

J: TRBJ1-2
V: TRBV5-4
size: once
D: .
DNA: TGTGCCAGCAGCTTGACCTTAGGGTCGGATGGCTACACCTTC
CDR3: CASSLTLGSDGYTF

J: TRBJ1-2
V: TRBV27
size: few
D: .
DNA: TGTGCCAGCAGTTTATCGTCCGGGATCGACTATGGCTACACCTTC
CDR3: CASSLSSGIDYGYTF

J: TRBJ2-6
V: TRBV29-1
size: .
D: .
DNA: TGCAGCGCCAGAGGGGTAACTGGGGCCAACGTCCTGACTTTC
CDR3: CSARGVTGANVLTF

J: TRBJ2-1
V: TRBV10-2
size: .
D: TRBD2
DNA: TGCGCCAGCAGCGACGATCCGGGAGGGATAGACAATGAGCAGTTCTTC
CDR3: CASSDDPGGIDNEQFF